These 17 T cell receptor beta chains were all obtained from the same sample, sequenced in a study of T cells in Graves' hyperthyroidism and ophthalmopathy. It was RNA transcripts that yielded the amplified TCR beta CDR3 regions. The study used the HTBI primer set for a first-round RT-PCR of the TCR CDR3. MiXCR, run by TCRdb on the multiplex PCR reads, gives a single entry per CDR3 protein. The sample consists of roughly 170,000 distinct CDR3 sequences, 15% to 20% of them appearing once. The sequenced sample was blood. Receptors originate from a woman aged 50 to 60 with Graves' hyperthyroidism.

The V call is TRBV6-2 or TRBV6-3, the J call TRBJ1-1, with 7 bases aligning to TRBD1. The junction had 5 bases not matched to a gene; V was cut back by 7 bases and J by 0 bases. Germline values: CDR1 MNHEY, CDR2 SVGEGT. The CDR3 has 14 amino acids. The CDR3 DNA is TGTGCCAGCACTGAGACAGGGATGAACACTGAAGCTTTCTTT. It is translated as CASTETGMNTEAFF.

CDR3 DNA: TGCGCCAGCAGCCAAGAATATGGGACAGAACATAGCTACTCTGGAAACACCATATATTTT. Residues: CASSQEYGTEHSYSGNTIYF. This chain connects TRBV4-3 to TRBJ1-3; 7 bases line up with TRBD1. J gave up 0 bases and V 0 bases, and 14 bases lay outside the gene matches. Germline V CDR1 and CDR2: LGHNA, YSLEER. The CDR3 contains 20 residues.

This clonotype was seen ten or more times. This chain uses TRBV18 with TRBJ1-2, with a possible D match to TRBD1 (5 bases). Germline CDR1 is KGHSH and CDR2 is LQKENI. Trimming left V 6 bases short and J 8 bases short, with 16 bases between. The CDR3 consists of 13 residues. CDR3 protein: CASSRGLNEGYTF. The CDR3 DNA follows: TGTGCCAGCTCCCGGGGACTCAATGAAGGCTACACCTTC.

The sample holds many counts of this clonotype. The chain has TRBV12-3 or TRBV12-4 and TRBJ2-1, with 8 bases matching TRBD1. V lost 6 bases, J lost 4 bases, and 2 bases stayed unmatched. This CDR3 has 13 amino acids. The CDR3 protein is CASRDRDYNEQFF. DNA for the CDR3: TGTGCCAGCAGGGACAGGGATTACAATGAGCAGTTCTTC.

This clonotype was observed many times. V usage is TRBV6-1 and J usage is TRBJ2-1; 7 nucleotides agree with TRBD1. V was pared by 6 bases and J by 6 bases, with 11 bases of the junction left unmatched. CDR1 and CDR2 (germline): MNHNS, SASEGT. The CDR3 covers 15 residues. CDR3 in amino acids: CASSPDRSQGNEQFF. In nucleotides, the CDR3 is TGTGCCAGCAGCCCGGACAGGAGCCAGGGCAATGAGCAGTTCTTC.

At least ten counts were recorded for this clonotype. The genes are TRBV6-2 or TRBV6-3 and TRBJ1-5; 9 bases fit TRBD1. The CDR3 totals 13 residues. Per the germline V gene, CDR1 is MNHEY and CDR2 is SVGEGT. V lost 10 bases, J lost 4 bases, and 5 bases stayed unmatched. The CDR3 sequence is CATGQGINQPQHF. The CDR3 region has the DNA TGTGCCACCGGACAGGGGATTAATCAGCCCCAGCATTTT.

This chain links TRBV2 with TRBJ1-5, with no clear D. The CDR3 has 13 amino acids. Trimming cost V 6 bases and J 5 bases, with 11 bases left between them. Germline values: CDR1 SNHLY, CDR2 FYNNEI. The CDR3 reads CASRGRTDQPQHF. The DNA of the CDR3 is TGTGCCAGCAGGGGGAGGACGGATCAGCCCCAGCATTTT.

V and J are TRBV7-8 and TRBJ1-2; no definite D call. CDR1 and CDR2 (germline): SGHVS, FQNEAQ. The CDR3 totals 14 residues. V lost 4 bases, J lost 4 bases, and 13 bases lay in between. The CDR3 sequence is CASSSRWELYGYTF. CDR3 DNA sequence: TGTGCCAGCAGCTCAAGATGGGAACTCTATGGCTACACCTTC.

Many counts were recorded for this clonotype. The V gene is TRBV5-1, the J gene TRBJ2-2; possible D gene TRBD2, 6 bases. The CDR3 is 14 residues long. Deletions cut 0 bases from V and 7 bases from J, with 10 bases between. Looked up from germline, CDR1 is SGHRS and CDR2 is YFSETQ. The CDR3 DNA reads TGCGCCAGCAGCTTGGCCGGGGGTCACGGGGAGCTGTTTTTT. This gives the protein CASSLAGGHGELFF.

The chain carries TRBV12-3 or TRBV12-4 and TRBJ2-3; 9 bases match TRBD2. Trimming cost V 0 bases and J 0 bases; bases outside gene matches: 10. The CDR3 sequence is 19 residues long. CDR3 nucleotides: TGTGCCAGCAGTTTAGCGCTTGGCGGGGGGGCCGTTAGCACAGATACGCAGTATTTT. Translated: CASSLALGGGAVSTDTQYF.

This clonotype was observed at least ten times. The genes are TRBV7-9 and TRBJ2-3, with TRBD2 as a possible D gene (6 bases). Germline CDR1 is SEHNR and CDR2 is FQNEAQ (reference sequence). V lost 4 bases to trimming and J lost 6 bases, with 20 bases between them. The CDR3 totals 16 residues. For the CDR3, the DNA is TGTGCCAGCAGCTCGACCCGGGACTCGCCCGGGGATACGCAGTATTTT. Translation: CASSSTRDSPGDTQYF.

This clonotype showed up many times. J is TRBJ2-7 and V is TRBV7-3; D is uncertain. V dropped 5 bases and J dropped 5 bases, with 13 bases sitting between them. The germline gives CDR1 SGHTA, CDR2 FQGTGA. The CDR3 has 13 residues. The CDR3 reads CASSAQAPDEQYF. Here the CDR3 DNA reads TGTGCCAGCAGCGCCCAGGCTCCAGACGAGCAGTACTTC.

The sample holds many counts of this clonotype. The rearrangement links TRBV7-9 to TRBJ1-4, with a possible D match to TRBD1 (5 bases). The CDR3 extends over 15 amino acids. Germline V gene sequence: CDR1 SEHNR, CDR2 FQNEAQ (reference sequence). The V end was cut by 0 bases, the J end by 6 bases, with 11 bases between. Here the CDR3 reads CASSLASPGDEKLFF. The CDR3 region has the DNA TGTGCCAGCAGCTTAGCGAGCCCGGGGGATGAAAAACTGTTTTTT.

There are many counts of this clonotype. The chain employs TRBV6-1 and TRBJ2-4; 7 bases are shared with TRBD2. The germline V gene has CDR1 MNHNS and CDR2 SASEGT. The CDR3 has 14 residues. With V trimmed by 6 bases and J by 1 base, 3 bases remained unmatched. CDR3 DNA sequence: TGTGCCAGCAGCCCCGGGGGGGCCAAAAACATTCAGTACTTC. As protein: CASSPGGAKNIQYF.

On this clonotype itself: A junction boundary mismatches the germline segment, possibly from a read error. This chain joins TRBV7-2 and TRBJ2-1, with 13 bases fitting TRBD2. The CDR3 covers 16 residues. Germline-derived CDR1 and CDR2 are SGHTA and FQGNSA. The CDR3 nucleotides are TGTGCCAACAGCTTACGCGGGACTAGCGGGAACAATGAGCAGTTCTTC. Translated, it gives CANSLRGTSGNNEQFF.

With regard to this clonotype: A clone one base away is much larger, so this may be a read error. The CDR3 end shows no conserved phenylalanine or tryptophan, and so a read error is likely. The rearrangement joins TRBV28 to TRBJ2-7; no clear D gene. This CDR3 has 12 residues. V dropped 7 bases and J dropped 0 bases, with 7 bases sitting between them. In germline, CDR1 is MDHEN, CDR2 SYDVKM. Here the CDR3 reads CASTSSSYEQYL. The CDR3 nucleotides read TGTGCCAGCACTTCAAGCTCCTACGAGCAGTACCTC.

The table lists this clonotype with many counts. The chain uses TRBV20-1 and TRBJ1-2; D gene uncertain. Per the germline V gene, CDR1 is DFQATT and CDR2 is SNEGSKA (reference sequence). V was trimmed by 2 bases and J by 6 bases, leaving 13 bases between them. The CDR3 sequence is 13 residues long. CDR3 residues: CSARRLTEDGYTF. In nucleotides, the CDR3 is TGCAGTGCTAGACGACTTACAGAGGATGGCTACACCTTC.